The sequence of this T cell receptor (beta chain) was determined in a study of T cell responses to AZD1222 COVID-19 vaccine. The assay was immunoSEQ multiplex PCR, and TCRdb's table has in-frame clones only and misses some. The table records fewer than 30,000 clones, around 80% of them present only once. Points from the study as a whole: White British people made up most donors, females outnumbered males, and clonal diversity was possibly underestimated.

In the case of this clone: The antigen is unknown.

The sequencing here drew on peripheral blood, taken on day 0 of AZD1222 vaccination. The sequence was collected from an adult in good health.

DNA of the CDR3: TGTGCCAGCAATTTTCGCGGACAGGCAACTAATGAAAAACTGTTTTTT. Protein sequence: CASNFRGQATNEKLFF. The rearrangement uses TRBV2 and TRBJ1-4, with 7 bases aligning to TRBD1. V lost 7 bases and J lost 0; bases outside the gene matches: 8. CDR1 and CDR2 (germline): SNHLY, FYNNEI. There are 16 residues in the CDR3.